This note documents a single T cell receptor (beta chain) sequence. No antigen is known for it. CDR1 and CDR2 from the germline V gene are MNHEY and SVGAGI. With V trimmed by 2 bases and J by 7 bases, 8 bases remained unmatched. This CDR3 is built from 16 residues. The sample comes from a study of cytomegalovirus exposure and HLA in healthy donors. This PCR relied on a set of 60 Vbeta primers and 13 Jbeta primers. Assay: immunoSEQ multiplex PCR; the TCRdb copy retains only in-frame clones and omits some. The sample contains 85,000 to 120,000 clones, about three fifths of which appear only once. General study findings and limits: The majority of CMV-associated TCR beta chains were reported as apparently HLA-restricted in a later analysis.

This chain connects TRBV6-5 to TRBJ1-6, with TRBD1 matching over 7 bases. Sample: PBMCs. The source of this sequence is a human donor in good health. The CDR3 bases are TGTGCCAGCAGTTACACCCGGACAGGACTCAATTCACCCCTCCACTTT. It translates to CASSYTRTGLNSPLHF.